These 23 T cell receptor beta chains were sequenced from one sample in a study of chemoradiotherapy in HPV16-positive cancers. Sequencing used immunoSEQ multiplex PCR; TCRdb keeps in-frame clones, though not all of them. The data show roughly 12,000 clones, with roughly 64% seen just once and about 20% held by the top ten. Collection took place from a patient who underwent chemoradiotherapy. Every receptor here comes from a human donor with HPV-associated anogenital cancer.

The chain uses TRBV5-5 and TRBJ1-6; tentative D call: TRBD1 (5 bases). In germline, CDR1 is SGHKS, CDR2 YYEKEE (reference sequence). The ends were cut back, 3 bases at V and 0 bases at J, with 19 bases in the middle. This CDR3 has 19 amino acids. The CDR3 coding sequence is TGTGCCAGCAGCTACGGGACTTTGGCCCCGAGCTCCTATAATTCACCCCTCCACTTT. Translating it yields CASSYGTLAPSSYNSPLHF.

V is TRBV2 and J is TRBJ2-3, with D tentatively TRBD2 (6 bases). Deletions cut 4 bases from V and 2 bases from J, with 16 bases between. CDR1 SNHLY and CDR2 FYNNEI come from the germline V gene. CDR3 length: 16 residues. The CDR3 region is CASSVGEERYTDTQYF. Written as DNA, the CDR3 is TGTGCCAGCAGTGTGGGGGAGGAGCGGTACACAGATACGCAGTATTTT.

This chain joins TRBV28 and TRBJ2-3; 9 nucleotides agree with TRBD2. This CDR3 contains 14 residues. CDR1 and CDR2 from the germline V gene are MDHEN and SYDVKM. The V gene end was trimmed by 5 bases and the J gene end by 2 bases; junction bases not matched to a gene: 2. The CDR3 is CASSLAGFTDTQYF. The CDR3 DNA is TGTGCCAGCAGTCTAGCGGGGTTCACAGATACGCAGTATTTT.

This clone was counted a few times. This CDR3 is CASSEVRRTDTQYF. Here the CDR3 DNA reads TGTGCCAGCAGTGAAGTAAGAAGGACAGATACGCAGTATTTT. The chain employs TRBV2 and TRBJ2-3; D remains ambiguous. This CDR3 spans 14 amino acids. Looked up from germline, CDR1 is SNHLY and CDR2 is FYNNEI. V dropped 1 base and J dropped 3 bases, with 8 bases sitting between them.

The chain recombines TRBV23-1 with TRBJ1-5; D not certain. TRBV23-1 is sorted into the ORF group, with uncertain function. Trimming removed 8 bases at V and 2 bases at J, with 19 bases between. The CDR3 loop spans 16 amino acids. The CDR3 bases are TGCGCCAGCCCCTCCCCGGGGTTGGATGGCAATCAGCCCCAGCATTTT. Translated, it gives CASPSPGLDGNQPQHF.

The V call is TRBV27, the J call TRBJ2-5, with TRBD1 identical over 10 bases. The CDR3 is 16 residues long. Germline assignment: CDR1 MNHEY and CDR2 SMNVEV (reference sequence). Trimming cost V 4 bases and J 5 bases; bases outside gene matches: 10. The CDR3 loop reads CASSSRPDRGQETQYF. The CDR3 DNA reads as TGTGCCAGCAGTTCCCGCCCCGACAGGGGGCAGGAGACCCAGTACTTC.

V gene TRBV5-6 combines with J gene TRBJ2-5; D is ambiguous. In germline, CDR1 is SGHDT, CDR2 YYEEEE. The germline V and J ends were trimmed by 0 bases and 5 bases, with 14 bases remaining between them. The CDR3 consists of 15 residues. CDR3 nucleotide sequence: TGTGCCAGCAGCTTGGGTTTTGGGGTACGGGAGACCCAGTACTTC. Amino acids: CASSLGFGVRETQYF.

The chain couples TRBV11-2 to TRBJ2-5, with a tentative D call TRBD2 (6 bases). Deletions cut 8 bases from V and 2 bases from J, with 12 bases between. CDR1 and CDR2 (germline): SGHAT, FQNNGV. The CDR3 runs 13 residues. The CDR3 nucleotides are TGTGCCAGCCACGACCGGGGGCAAGAGACCCAGTACTTC. It translates to CASHDRGQETQYF.

V usage is TRBV10-3 and J usage is TRBJ1-1; no definite D call. CDR1 is ENHRY, CDR2 SYGVKD, per germline. V dropped 8 bases and J dropped 1 base, with 8 bases sitting between them. The CDR3 has 12 residues. The CDR3 region has the DNA TGTGCCATCTCTGACGGGAACACTGAAGCTTTCTTT. It is translated as CAISDGNTEAFF.

The chain employs TRBV6-1 and TRBJ1-5; the D gene is possibly TRBD1 (5 bases). The V end was cut by 4 bases, the J end by 7 bases, with 14 bases between. Germline lookup yields CDR1 MNHNS and CDR2 SASEGT. This CDR3 is 14 amino acids long. The CDR3 reads CASSANQGFQPQHF. CDR3 bases: TGTGCCAGCAGTGCCAATCAGGGATTCCAGCCCCAGCATTTT.

The CDR3 bases are TGTGCCAGCAGCGGTACGGGCGGGGGCATCTATGGCTACACCTTC. Its protein product is CASSGTGGGIYGYTF. V and J are TRBV9 and TRBJ1-2, with a possible D match to TRBD1 (6 bases). CDR1 SGDLS and CDR2 YYNGEE come from the germline V gene. Trimming took 3 bases from V and 4 from J, leaving 16 bases between them. This CDR3 contains 15 residues.

This clone was seen a handful of times. This chain's CDR3 is CASSRSENQPQHF. The CDR3 nucleotides are TGTGCCAGCAGTCGCTCCGAAAATCAGCCCCAGCATTTT. The chain employs TRBV2 and TRBJ1-5, with D uncertain. CDR1 SNHLY and CDR2 FYNNEI come from the germline V gene. This CDR3 spans 13 amino acids. Between the trimmed V and J ends, which lost 5 bases and 4 bases, there was a span of 9 bases.

V gene TRBV6-6 combines with J gene TRBJ1-1; TRBD1 might be the D (5 bases). V gave up 6 bases and J gave up 1 base, with 12 bases separating them. Germline CDR1 is MNHNY and CDR2 is SVGAGI (reference sequence). CDR3 size: 14 residues. The CDR3 coding sequence is TGTGCCAGCAGAAGAGACAGTCAGAACACTGAAGCTTTCTTT. The encoded protein is CASRRDSQNTEAFF.

The V and J genes are TRBV27 and TRBJ1-5; D might be TRBD1 (6 bases). V was trimmed by 1 base and J by 3 bases, leaving 10 bases between them. Germline V CDR1 and CDR2: MNHEY, SMNVEV (reference sequence). The CDR3 extends over 15 amino acids. CDR3 coding DNA: TGTGCCAGCAGTTTATTCAGGGGAGACAATCAGCCCCAGCATTTT. Amino acid sequence: CASSLFRGDNQPQHF.

The table lists this clone with a few counts. This chain connects TRBV6-1 to TRBJ2-3, with 8 bases lining up with TRBD1. The germline V gene has CDR1 MNHNS and CDR2 SASEGT. V trimming: 2 bases; J trimming: 3 bases; junction bases outside the gene matches: 4. CDR3 length equals 15 residues. The CDR3 here is CASSELQGATDTQYF. The CDR3 nucleotides read TGTGCCAGCAGTGAACTCCAGGGGGCTACAGATACGCAGTATTTT.

The J gene is TRBJ1-1, the V gene TRBV15; maybe TRBD1 (5 bases). Trimming pared 2 bases from V and 1 base from J, leaving 5 bases between. Germline V gene lookup returns CDR1 LNHNV and CDR2 YYDKDF (reference sequence). This CDR3 contains 13 residues. DNA for the CDR3: TGTGCCACCAGCAGAACAGGGAACACTGAAGCTTTCTTT. Protein product: CATSRTGNTEAFF.

V usage is TRBV27 and J usage is TRBJ2-7, with D possibly matching TRBD1 (6 bases). The V gene lost 8 bases and the J gene lost 5 bases, with 19 bases spanning the gap. CDR3 size: 14 residues. Germline V lookup: CDR1 MNHEY, CDR2 SMNVEV (reference sequence). The CDR3, as DNA: TGTGCCAGCCTCGGAACGACAGGAGCAAACGAGCAGTACTTC. Its translation is CASLGTTGANEQYF.

The CDR3 sequence: CASRITGGTEAFF. CDR3 DNA sequence: TGCGCCAGCAGAATAACAGGGGGCACTGAAGCTTTCTTT. The V call is TRBV5-1, the J call TRBJ1-1; 8 bases match TRBD1. Germline CDR1 is SGHRS and CDR2 is YFSETQ. J gave up 4 bases and V 5 bases, and 4 bases lay outside the gene matches. This CDR3 has 13 residues.

The chain joins TRBV7-9 to TRBJ2-3; D may be TRBD1 (6 bases). The CDR3 has 14 residues. V lost 4 bases to trimming and J lost 9 bases, with 17 bases between them. Germline CDR1 reads SEHNR; CDR2 reads FQNEAQ (reference sequence). CDR3 coding DNA: TGTGCCAGCAGCTCGGGCCTCCCCCAGGGGACGCAGTATTTT. Translated: CASSSGLPQGTQYF.

The chain uses TRBV11-2 and TRBJ1-2, with D possibly TRBD1 on 5 matching bases. The CDR3 spans 17 residues. Trimming cost V 2 bases and J 4 bases, with 20 bases left between them. Germline-derived CDR1 and CDR2 are SGHAT and FQNNGV. The CDR3 DNA sequence: TGTGCCAGCAGCTTATTTTCTGGTGCAGGGCTCATCTATGGCTACACCTTC. Residues: CASSLFSGAGLIYGYTF.

The chain uses TRBV6-1 and TRBJ1-4, with a tentative D call TRBD1 (5 bases). Trimming stripped 4 bases from V and 0 bases from J, with 15 bases between. Germline CDR1 is MNHNS and CDR2 is SASEGT. There are 17 residues in the CDR3. CDR3 sequence reads: CASSAAGTGATNEKLFF. The DNA for the CDR3 is TGTGCCAGCAGTGCGGCAGGGACGGGGGCAACTAATGAAAAACTGTTTTTT.

V and J are TRBV9 and TRBJ1-6; D is ambiguous. Germline V gene data show CDR1 as SGDLS and CDR2 as YYNGEE. Between the trimmed V and J ends, which lost 0 bases and 8 bases, there was a span of 6 bases. The CDR3 runs to 13 residues. The CDR3 spells CASSVESDSPLHF. The DNA of the CDR3 is TGTGCCAGCAGCGTAGAATCGGATTCACCCCTCCACTTT.

The genes are TRBV7-9 and TRBJ1-4, with D possibly matching TRBD1 (6 bases). Germline CDR1 SEHNR, CDR2 FQNEAQ (reference sequence). V lost 8 bases and J lost 7, with 17 bases in between. The CDR3 has 14 amino acids. The CDR3 DNA follows: TGTGCCAGCGGAGAGTGGGGGCAGGGTGAAAAACTGTTTTTT. Translation gives CASGEWGQGEKLFF.